Sequencing of this T cell receptor beta chain was carried out in a study of blood T cell repertoires in COVID-19. Germline CDR1 is ENHRY and CDR2 is SYGVKD. V was clipped by 6 bases and J by 6 bases; unmatched bases: 5. This CDR3 region has 15 residues. Data came from immunoSEQ multiplex PCR; TCRdb stores just in-frame clones and leaves some out. This sample has 200,000 to 250,000 clones; about four fifths occur once, and the top ten carry roughly 3.3%. V and J are TRBV10-3 and TRBJ2-3; 14 nucleotides match TRBD2. What was sequenced was peripheral blood. This clonotype originated in a woman aged 18-29 years with acute or convalescent COVID-19. CDR3 DNA sequence: TGTGCCATCAGGGGACTAGCGGGAGAGGGGGATACGCAGTATTTT. Encoded protein: CAIRGLAGEGDTQYF.